Presented here are 11 T cell receptor beta chains from one specimen sequenced in a study of blood T cell repertoires in COVID-19. The assay was immunoSEQ multiplex PCR, and TCRdb's table has in-frame clones only and misses some. Seen here are roughly 78,000 clones, about 89% observed once, and the top ten hold 1.5% to 2.5%. The sequencing sample was made of peripheral blood. The origin of the receptors is a woman in her fifties or sixties with acute or convalescent COVID-19.

In its sample, this clone was seen a few times. This sequence joins TRBV7-9 and TRBJ1-1; D may be TRBD1 (5 bases). This CDR3 has 14 amino acids. V was shortened by 5 bases and J by 5 bases, with 15 bases between the two germline ends. Germline-derived CDR1 and CDR2 are SEHNR and FQNEAQ (reference sequence). This CDR3 is CASSARQFETEAFF. CDR3 DNA: TGTGCCAGCAGCGCACGACAGTTTGAAACTGAAGCTTTCTTT.

The rearrangement uses TRBV7-9 and TRBJ1-2, with TRBD1 identical over 8 bases. Germline loops: CDR1 SEHNR, CDR2 FQNEAQ (reference sequence). Trimming cost V 4 bases and J 3 bases; bases outside gene matches: 4. The CDR3 runs to 14 residues. CDR3 bases: TGTGCCAGCAGCTGGACAGGGCTCCACTATGGCTACACCTTC. Amino acids: CASSWTGLHYGYTF.

The V and J genes are TRBV7-6 and TRBJ2-5; D gene unclear. V gave up 2 bases and J gave up 2 bases, with 15 bases separating them. Germline V gene sequence: CDR1 SGHVS, CDR2 FNYEAQ. CDR3 length equals 16 residues. Here the CDR3 DNA reads TGTGCCAGCAGCTTAAATACTTCGCCACTACAAGAGACCCAGTACTTC. It is translated as CASSLNTSPLQETQYF.

This rearrangement joins TRBV21-1 to TRBJ2-7; TRBD1 reflects the table's D call only, with no check against the DNA. TRBV21-1 is a documented pseudogene. The CDR3 contains 16 residues. CDR3 sequence: CASSTGPTGSSYEQYF. The CDR3 coding sequence is TGTGCCAGCAGCACAGGCCCAACAGGGAGCTCCTACGAGCAGTACTTC.

The chain links TRBV28 to TRBJ1-1; 7 bases agree with TRBD1. CDR3 length: 15 residues. CDR1 is MDHEN and CDR2 is SYDVKM in the germline V gene. The ends lost 8 bases at V and 1 base at J; junction bases unmatched: 10. The CDR3 nucleotides read TGTGCCAGCTTAAGCGTCGGGACAGCGAACACTGAAGCTTTCTTT. Protein product: CASLSVGTANTEAFF.

This clone was detected only a few times. The chain uses TRBV5-1 and TRBJ2-1; 8 nucleotides agree with TRBD2. CDR1 is SGHRS and CDR2 is YFSETQ in the germline V gene. CDR3 length equals 14 residues. J lost 6 bases, V lost 7 bases, and 9 bases had no gene match. This CDR3 is CASYDGGASNEQFF. CDR3 DNA sequence: TGCGCCAGCTACGACGGGGGGGCGAGCAATGAGCAGTTCTTC.

The chain joins TRBV12-3 or TRBV12-4 to TRBJ2-3; D is undetermined. V shed 8 bases and J shed 8 bases, with 17 bases lying between them. The CDR3 contains 13 residues. CDR3 amino acids: CASESGEAGTQYF. Here the CDR3 DNA reads TGTGCCAGCGAATCGGGTGAGGCTGGTACGCAGTATTTT.

This clone was found a few times. The chain has TRBV4-2 and TRBJ2-7; possibly TRBD2 for D (6 bases). This CDR3 has 14 amino acids. Germline lookup yields CDR1 LGHNA and CDR2 YNFKEQ. V gave up 1 base and J gave up 2 bases, with 9 bases separating them. CDR3 sequence reads: CASSQGGVAYEQYF. In nucleotides, the CDR3 is TGTGCCAGCAGCCAAGGGGGGGTAGCCTACGAGCAGTACTTC.

The CDR3 sequence is CASSPNRGSYEQYF. CDR3 coding DNA: TGTGCCAGCAGCCCAAACAGGGGATCCTACGAGCAGTACTTC. The chain recombines TRBV11-2 with TRBJ2-7, with TRBD1 matching 7 bases. V dropped 5 bases and J dropped 1; count of bases not matched to a gene: 5. This CDR3 has 14 amino acids. Per the germline V gene, CDR1 is SGHAT and CDR2 is FQNNGV.

The chain couples TRBV30 to TRBJ1-4, with D unresolved. This CDR3 is 11 amino acids long. V shed 4 bases and J shed 4 bases, with 4 bases lying between them. From germline, CDR1 is GTSNPN and CDR2 SVGIG (reference sequence). CDR3: CAWNSNEKLFF. The CDR3 DNA sequence: TGTGCCTGGAACAGTAATGAAAAACTGTTTTTT.

The J gene is TRBJ1-1, the V gene TRBV6-5; tentatively, D is TRBD1 (5 bases). CDR3 size: 12 residues. V gave up 7 bases and J gave up 5 bases, with 11 bases separating them. Looked up from germline, CDR1 is MNHEY and CDR2 is SVGAGI. CDR3 coding DNA: TGTGCCAGCATGCCAGGGCGGACTGAAGCTTTCTTT. This codes for CASMPGRTEAFF.